This T cell receptor (beta chain) came from a study of CD8+CD57+ T cells in acquired aplastic anemia. Turning to the study itself: Yields of DNA that came from sorted CD4+ and CD8+ cells averaged roughly 3.3 ug.

V was clipped by 9 bases and J by 4 bases, with 15 bases between them. The CDR3 sequence is 13 residues long. Germline CDR1 and CDR2: SNHLY and FYNNEI. Genomic DNA acted as the template from which TCR beta VDJ combination and CDR3 sequence profiling were carried out. In TCRdb, the reads were re-called with MiXCR into one record per CDR3 protein. Here the sample spans just over 200,000 distinct CDR3 sequences, over 55% being singletons. CD8+CD57+ cell expansion, shown by flow cytometry, had occurred in the patients selected for sequencing. In all patients, the disease was severe acquired aplastic anemia. Receipt of therapy had not occurred in any patient by the time of blood sampling. As concerns this clonotype: As yet, its antigen is unknown.

Study findings and constraints: Between patients and controls, 25 to 30 CD8+ CDR3 sequences were found in common.

The chain couples TRBV2 to TRBJ1-2, with a weak D call TRBD1 (5 bases). The TCR sequence derives from a human donor with aplastic anemia. Sequences were obtained from sorted CD4+, CD8+, or CD8+CD57+ T cells (not recorded which) from PBMCs. The CDR3 DNA reads as TGTGCCAGTGGGCGGGAGGGGAGCTATGGCTACACCTTC. It yields the protein CASGREGSYGYTF.